The present entry profiles one T cell receptor beta chain with its context. The V end was cut by 6 bases, the J end by 0 bases, with 11 bases between. This CDR3 is 14 amino acids long. CDR1 and CDR2 (germline): SNHLY, FYNNEI. This record comes from a study of blood T cell repertoires in COVID-19. About the study: Whether acute or convalescent, the COVID-19 samples came from the United States, Italy and Spain. PBMCs, B-cell-depleted T cells, or T cells provided the cDNA or gDNA that made up the material.

Per the original data handling: From reference gene primer amplification, estimates of nucleated cell counts were derived. Some clones are missing from TCRdb's copy, which holds only in-frame ones; the method was immunoSEQ multiplex PCR. That table furnishes V, J and clone size, whereas the DNA furnished D and trimming. The sample has around 180,000 clones, about 87% seen once. The sample consisted of peripheral blood. The clonotype was recovered from a man in his 60s with acute or convalescent COVID-19. V usage is TRBV2 and J usage is TRBJ1-1, with a possible D match to TRBD1 (5 bases). Here the CDR3 DNA reads TGTGCCAGCAGGAAGGGGCAAATGAACACTGAAGCTTTCTTT. Its translation: CASRKGQMNTEAFF.